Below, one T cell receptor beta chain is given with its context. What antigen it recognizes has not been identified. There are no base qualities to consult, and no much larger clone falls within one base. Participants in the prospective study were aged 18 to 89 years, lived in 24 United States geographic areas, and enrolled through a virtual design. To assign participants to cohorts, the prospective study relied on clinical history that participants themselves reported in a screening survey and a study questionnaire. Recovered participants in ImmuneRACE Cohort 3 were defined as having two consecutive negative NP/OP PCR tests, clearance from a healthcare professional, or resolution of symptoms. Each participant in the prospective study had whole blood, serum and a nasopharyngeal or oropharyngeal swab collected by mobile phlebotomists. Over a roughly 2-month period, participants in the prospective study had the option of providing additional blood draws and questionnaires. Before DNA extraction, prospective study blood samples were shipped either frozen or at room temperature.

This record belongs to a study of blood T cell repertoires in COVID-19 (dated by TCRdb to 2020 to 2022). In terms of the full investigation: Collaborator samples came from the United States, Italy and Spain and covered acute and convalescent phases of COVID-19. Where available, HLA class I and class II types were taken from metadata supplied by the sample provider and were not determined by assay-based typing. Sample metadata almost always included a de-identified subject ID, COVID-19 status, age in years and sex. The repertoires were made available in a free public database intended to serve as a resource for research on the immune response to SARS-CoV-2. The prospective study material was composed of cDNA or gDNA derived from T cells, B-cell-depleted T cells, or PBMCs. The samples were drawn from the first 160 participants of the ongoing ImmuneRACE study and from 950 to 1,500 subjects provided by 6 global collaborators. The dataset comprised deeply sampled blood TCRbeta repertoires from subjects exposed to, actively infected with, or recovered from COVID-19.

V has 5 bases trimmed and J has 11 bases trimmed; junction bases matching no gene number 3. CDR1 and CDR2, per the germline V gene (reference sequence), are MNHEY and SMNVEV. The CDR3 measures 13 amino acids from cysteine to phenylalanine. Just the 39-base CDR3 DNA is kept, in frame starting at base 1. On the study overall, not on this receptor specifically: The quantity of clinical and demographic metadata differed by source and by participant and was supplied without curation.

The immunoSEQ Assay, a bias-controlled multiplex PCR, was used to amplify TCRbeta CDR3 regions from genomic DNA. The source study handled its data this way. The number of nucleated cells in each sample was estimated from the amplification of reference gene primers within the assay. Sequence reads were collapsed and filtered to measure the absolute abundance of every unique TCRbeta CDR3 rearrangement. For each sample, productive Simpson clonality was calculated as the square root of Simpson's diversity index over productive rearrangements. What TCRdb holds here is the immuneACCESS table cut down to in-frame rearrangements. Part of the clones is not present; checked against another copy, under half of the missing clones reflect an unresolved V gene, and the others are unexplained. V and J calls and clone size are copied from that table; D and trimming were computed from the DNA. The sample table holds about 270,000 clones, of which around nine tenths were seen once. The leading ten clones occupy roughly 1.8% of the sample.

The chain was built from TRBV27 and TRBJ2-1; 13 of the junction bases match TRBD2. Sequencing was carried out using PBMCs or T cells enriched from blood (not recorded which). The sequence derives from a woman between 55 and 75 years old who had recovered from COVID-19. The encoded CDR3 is CASSPLAGGQQFF. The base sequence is TGTGCCAGCAGTCCACTAGCGGGGGGGCAGCAGTTCTTC.